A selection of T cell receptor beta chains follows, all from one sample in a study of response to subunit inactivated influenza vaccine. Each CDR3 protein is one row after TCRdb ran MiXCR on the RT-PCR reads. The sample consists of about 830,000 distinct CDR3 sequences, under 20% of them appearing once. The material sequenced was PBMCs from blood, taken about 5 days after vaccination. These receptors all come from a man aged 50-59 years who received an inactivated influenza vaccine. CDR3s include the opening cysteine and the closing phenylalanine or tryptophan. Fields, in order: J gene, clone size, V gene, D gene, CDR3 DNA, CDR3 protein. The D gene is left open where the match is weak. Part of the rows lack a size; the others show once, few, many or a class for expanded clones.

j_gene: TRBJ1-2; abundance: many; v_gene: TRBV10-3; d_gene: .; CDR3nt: TGTGCCATCAGTGAGTCGAGGCCGACTAACTATGGCTACACCTTC; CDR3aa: CAISESRPTNYGYTF
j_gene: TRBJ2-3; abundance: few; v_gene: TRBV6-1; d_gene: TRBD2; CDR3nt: TGTGCCAGCAGTGAAAGGACTAGCGCCAACACAGATACGCAGTATTTT; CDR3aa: CASSERTSANTDTQYF
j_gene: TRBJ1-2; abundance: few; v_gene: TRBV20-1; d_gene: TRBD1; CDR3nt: TGCAGTGCTAGAGAGACAGGGGGAGATCGCGGCTACACCTTC; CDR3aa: CSARETGGDRGYTF
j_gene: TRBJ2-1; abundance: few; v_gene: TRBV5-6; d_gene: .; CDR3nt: TGTGCCAGCAGCTTGTATGTAGCTACGAATGAGCAGTTCTTC; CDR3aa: CASSLYVATNEQFF
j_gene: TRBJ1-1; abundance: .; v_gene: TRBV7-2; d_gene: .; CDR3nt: TGTGCCAGCAGCTTAGGATTCTCCCCCCGAGACACTGAAGCTTTCTTT; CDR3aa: CASSLGFSPRDTEAFF
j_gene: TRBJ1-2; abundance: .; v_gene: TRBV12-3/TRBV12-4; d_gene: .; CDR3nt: TGTGCCAGCAGTTTCGGGGGTGGAATCTATGGCTACACCTTC; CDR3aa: CASSFGGGIYGYTF
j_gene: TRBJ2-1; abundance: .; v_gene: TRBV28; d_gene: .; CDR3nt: TGTGCCAGCAGTTCATCAAACAGAAGCTCCTACAATGAGCAGTTCTTC; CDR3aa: CASSSSNRSSYNEQFF
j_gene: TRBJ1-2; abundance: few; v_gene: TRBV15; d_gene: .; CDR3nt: TGTGCCACCAGCAGAGTAACAACCCCCAGCTATGGCTACACCTTC; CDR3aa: CATSRVTTPSYGYTF
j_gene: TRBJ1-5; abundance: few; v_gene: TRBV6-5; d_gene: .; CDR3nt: TGTGCCAGCAGTTACTCGAGAACTGTCGGGCCCCAGCATTTT; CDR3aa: CASSYSRTVGPQHF
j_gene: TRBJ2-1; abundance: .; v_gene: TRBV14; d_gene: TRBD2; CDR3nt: TGTGCCAGCAGCCAAGGTAATTTGGCAGCGGGAGTGCTGTTCTTC; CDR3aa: CASSQGNLAAGVLFF
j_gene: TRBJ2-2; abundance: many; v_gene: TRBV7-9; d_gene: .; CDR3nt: TGTGCCAGCAGGGCATCCACCGGGGAGCTGTTTTTT; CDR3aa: CASRASTGELFF
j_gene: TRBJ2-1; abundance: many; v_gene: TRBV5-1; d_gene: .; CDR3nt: TGCGCCAGCAGCTTGGGAACAGCGAGAACTTCCTACAATGAGCAGTTCTTC; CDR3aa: CASSLGTARTSYNEQFF
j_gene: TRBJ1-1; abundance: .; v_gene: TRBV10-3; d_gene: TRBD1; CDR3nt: TGTGCCATCAGTGACAACAGGGGCTCCACTGAAGCTTTCTTT; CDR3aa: CAISDNRGSTEAFF
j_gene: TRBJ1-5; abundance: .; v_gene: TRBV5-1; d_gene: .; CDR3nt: TGCGCCAGCAGAACAGGGCCTAAGGAGCCCCAGCATTTT; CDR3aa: CASRTGPKEPQHF
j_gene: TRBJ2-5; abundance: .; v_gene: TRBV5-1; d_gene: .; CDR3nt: TGCGCCAGCAGTCAACTACAGGGAGCTCAAGAGACCCAGTACTTC; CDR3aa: CASSQLQGAQETQYF
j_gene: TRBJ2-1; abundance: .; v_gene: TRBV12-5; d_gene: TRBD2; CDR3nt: TGTGCTAGTGGTTCCAGACTAGCACCCTACAATGAGCAGTTCTTC; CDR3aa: CASGSRLAPYNEQFF
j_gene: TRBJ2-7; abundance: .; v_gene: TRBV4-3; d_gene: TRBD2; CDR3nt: TGCGCCAGCAGCCAAGATACCGGGAGGTCCTACGAGCAGTACTTC; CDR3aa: CASSQDTGRSYEQYF
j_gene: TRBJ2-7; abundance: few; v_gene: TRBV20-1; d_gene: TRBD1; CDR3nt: TGCAGTGCTAAAAGACAGGGGGCGGCCTACGAGCAGTACTTC; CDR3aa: CSAKRQGAAYEQYF
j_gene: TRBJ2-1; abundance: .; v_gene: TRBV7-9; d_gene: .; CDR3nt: TGTGCCAGCAGCTTAGATTCAGGCGACGAAAACAATGAGCAGTTCTTC; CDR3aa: CASSLDSGDENNEQFF
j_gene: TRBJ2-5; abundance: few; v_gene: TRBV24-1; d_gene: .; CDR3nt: TGTGCCACCAGTGAGACCGACAGGCAAAAAGAGACCCAGTACTTC; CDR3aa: CATSETDRQKETQYF
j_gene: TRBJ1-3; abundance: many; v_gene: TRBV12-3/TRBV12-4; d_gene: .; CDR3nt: TGTGCCAGCAGTTCCAGGGGTCGTGGAAACACCATATATTTT; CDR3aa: CASSSRGRGNTIYF
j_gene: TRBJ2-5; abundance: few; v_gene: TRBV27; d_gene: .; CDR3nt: TGTGCCAGCAGTTTATTGGGCAGGCAAGAGACCCAGTACTTC; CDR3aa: CASSLLGRQETQYF
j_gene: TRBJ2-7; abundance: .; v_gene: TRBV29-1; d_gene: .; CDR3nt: TGCAGCGTTGTTGCGCACTCCTACGAGCAGTACTTC; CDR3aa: CSVVAHSYEQYF
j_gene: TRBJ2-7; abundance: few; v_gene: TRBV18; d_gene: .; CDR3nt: TGTGCCAGCTCACCACTAGCGCCAGACTACGAGCAGTACTTC; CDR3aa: CASSPLAPDYEQYF
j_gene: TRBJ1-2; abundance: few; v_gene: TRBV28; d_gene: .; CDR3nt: TGTGCCAGCAGTTCCCCAGCCTATGGCTACACCTTC; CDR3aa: CASSSPAYGYTF
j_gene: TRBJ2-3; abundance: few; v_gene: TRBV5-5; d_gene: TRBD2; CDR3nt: TGTGCCAGCAGCTCTCAAGGTAGCGGGGGGCAGTATTTT; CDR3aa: CASSSQGSGGQYF
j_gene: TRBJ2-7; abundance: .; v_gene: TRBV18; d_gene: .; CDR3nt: TGTGCCAGCTCACCATACGCTACCTACGAGCAGTACTTC; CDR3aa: CASSPYATYEQYF
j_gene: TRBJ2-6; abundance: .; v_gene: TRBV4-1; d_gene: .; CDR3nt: TGCGCCAGCAGCCAACGGGGGGACACCTCTGGGGCCAACGTCCTGACTTTC; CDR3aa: CASSQRGDTSGANVLTF
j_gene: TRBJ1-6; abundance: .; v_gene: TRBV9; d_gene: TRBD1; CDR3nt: TGTGCCAGCAGCACGCGCCCGGACAGGTTTAATTCACCCCTCCACTTT; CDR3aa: CASSTRPDRFNSPLHF
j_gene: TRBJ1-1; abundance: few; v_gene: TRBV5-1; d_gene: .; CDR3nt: TGCGCCAGCAGCTTGAAGGACAGATTCGAGGACACTGAAGCTTTCTTT; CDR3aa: CASSLKDRFEDTEAFF
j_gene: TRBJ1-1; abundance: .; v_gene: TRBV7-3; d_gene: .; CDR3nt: TGTGCCAGCAGTAAAAACCCGAACACTGAAGCTTTCTTT; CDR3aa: CASSKNPNTEAFF
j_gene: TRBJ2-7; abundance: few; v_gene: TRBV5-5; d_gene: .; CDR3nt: TGTGCCAGCAGCCGGGCGGGCATGGGAACCTACGAGCAGTACTTC; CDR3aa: CASSRAGMGTYEQYF
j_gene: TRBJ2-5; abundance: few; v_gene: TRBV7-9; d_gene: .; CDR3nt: TGTGCCAGCACTATTCTACGTTATGGGGAGACCCAGTACTTC; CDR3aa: CASTILRYGETQYF
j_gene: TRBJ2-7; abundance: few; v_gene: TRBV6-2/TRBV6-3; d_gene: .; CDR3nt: TGTGCCAGCAGCCCCTGGGGGGGGCTTTTCCCAGGCGAGCAGTACTTC; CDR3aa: CASSPWGGLFPGEQYF
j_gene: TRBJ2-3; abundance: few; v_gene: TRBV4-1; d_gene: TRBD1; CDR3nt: TGCGCCAGCAGCCAAGTCGGAGGTGATTCGACCCGGGACAGGGGGATCACAGATACGCAGTATTTT; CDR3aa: CASSQVGGDSTRDRGITDTQYF
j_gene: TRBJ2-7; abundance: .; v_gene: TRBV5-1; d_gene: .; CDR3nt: TGCGCCAGCAGCTGGCAGGGTGGCGAGCAGTACTTC; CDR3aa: CASSWQGGEQYF
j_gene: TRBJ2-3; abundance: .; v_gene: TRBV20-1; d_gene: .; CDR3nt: TGCAGTGCTGGCTTTGGAGGGACAGATACGCAGTATTTT; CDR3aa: CSAGFGGTDTQYF
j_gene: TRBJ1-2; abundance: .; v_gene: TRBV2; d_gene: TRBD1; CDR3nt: TGTGCCAGCAGGGACAGGGGGCAGAATGGCTACACCTTC; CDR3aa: CASRDRGQNGYTF
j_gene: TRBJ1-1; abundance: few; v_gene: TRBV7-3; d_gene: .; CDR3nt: TGTGCCAGCAGCGCCCTGGGGAGGAACACTGAAGCTTTCTTT; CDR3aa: CASSALGRNTEAFF
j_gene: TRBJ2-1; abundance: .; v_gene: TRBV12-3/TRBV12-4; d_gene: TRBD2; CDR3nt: TGTGCCAGCAAACCGCTAGCGGGCGAATACAATGAGCAGTTCTTC; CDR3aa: CASKPLAGEYNEQFF
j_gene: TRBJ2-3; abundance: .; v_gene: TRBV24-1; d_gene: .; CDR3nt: TGTGCCACCAGTGATGCCGGACTTACAGATACGCAGTATTTT; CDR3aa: CATSDAGLTDTQYF
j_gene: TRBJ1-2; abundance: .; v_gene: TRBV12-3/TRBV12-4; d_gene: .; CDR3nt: TGTGCCAGCAGTTTTGGGCTGTGGAGCTATGGCTACACCTTC; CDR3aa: CASSFGLWSYGYTF
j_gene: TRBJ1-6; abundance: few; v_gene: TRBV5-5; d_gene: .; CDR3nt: TGTGCCAGCAGCCGGGGGGGGTTGGGTTCACCCCTCCACTTT; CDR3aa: CASSRGGLGSPLHF
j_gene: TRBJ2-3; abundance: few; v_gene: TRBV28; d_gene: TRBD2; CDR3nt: TGTGCCAGCAGCATTTTAAGGACTAGCGGAAGAGATACGCAGTATTTT; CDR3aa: CASSILRTSGRDTQYF
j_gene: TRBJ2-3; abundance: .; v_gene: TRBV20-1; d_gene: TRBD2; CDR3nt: TGCAGTGCTATCCTAGCGGGGGGGATCACAGATACGCGGTATTTT; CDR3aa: CSAILAGGITDTRYF
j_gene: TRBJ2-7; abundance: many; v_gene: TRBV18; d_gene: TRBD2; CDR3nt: TGTGCCAGCTCATTAGCGGGGAGGTCCTACGAGCAGTACTTC; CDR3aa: CASSLAGRSYEQYF
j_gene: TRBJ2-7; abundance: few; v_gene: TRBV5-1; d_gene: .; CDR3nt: TGCGCCAGCAGCTTTCAACAGGGTTCATGGGAGCAGTACTTC; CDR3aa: CASSFQQGSWEQYF
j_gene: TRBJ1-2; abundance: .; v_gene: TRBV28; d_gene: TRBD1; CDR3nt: TGTGCCAGCAGTTCCGGGACAGGGTTCTTTGGCTACACCTTC; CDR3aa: CASSSGTGFFGYTF
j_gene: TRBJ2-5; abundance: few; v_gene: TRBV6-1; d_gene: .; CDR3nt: TGTGCCAGCACCGAAACGGGGGCCCAGTACTTC; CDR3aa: CASTETGAQYF
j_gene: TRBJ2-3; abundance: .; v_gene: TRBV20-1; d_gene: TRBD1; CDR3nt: TGCAGTGCTAGCCGGACAGGGAGAGATACGCAGTATTTT; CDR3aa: CSASRTGRDTQYF
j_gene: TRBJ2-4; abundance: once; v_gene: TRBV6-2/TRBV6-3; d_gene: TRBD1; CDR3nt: TGTGCCAGCAGTAAAGCCGGGACAGGGGGAAACATTCAGTACTTC; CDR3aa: CASSKAGTGGNIQYF
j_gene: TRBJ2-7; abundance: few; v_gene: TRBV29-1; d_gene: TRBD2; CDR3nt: TGCAGCGCCGGGACAGCGGGGGGCTACGAGCAGTACTTC; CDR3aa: CSAGTAGGYEQYF
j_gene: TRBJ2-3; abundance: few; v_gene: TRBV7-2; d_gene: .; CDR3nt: TGTGCCAGCAGTCGTGAGGGGAAGGGCACAGATACGCAGTATTTT; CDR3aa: CASSREGKGTDTQYF
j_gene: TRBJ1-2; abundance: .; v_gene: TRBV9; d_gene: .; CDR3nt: TGTGCCAGCAGCGAGGGGACAACGAGACCTGGCTACACCTTC; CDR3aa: CASSEGTTRPGYTF
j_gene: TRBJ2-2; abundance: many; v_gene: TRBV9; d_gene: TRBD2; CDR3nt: TGTGCCAGCAGCGGCGGACTAGCGGGAAGTCGCACCGGGGAGCTGTTTTTT; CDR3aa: CASSGGLAGSRTGELFF
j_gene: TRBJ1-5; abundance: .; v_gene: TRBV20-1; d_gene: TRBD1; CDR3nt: TGCAGTGCTAGGACAGGGCCTTTGGCCCAGCATTTT; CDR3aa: CSARTGPLAQHF
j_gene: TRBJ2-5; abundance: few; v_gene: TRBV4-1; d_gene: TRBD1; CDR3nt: TGCGCCAGCAGCTTGCAGACAGGGGGCGTTGAAGAGACCCAGTACTTC; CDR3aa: CASSLQTGGVEETQYF
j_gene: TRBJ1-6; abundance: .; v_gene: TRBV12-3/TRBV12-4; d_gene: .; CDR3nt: TGTGCCAGCTACCTAGGACAGCTACTCTATAATTCACCCCACCACTTT; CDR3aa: CASYLGQLLYNSPHHF
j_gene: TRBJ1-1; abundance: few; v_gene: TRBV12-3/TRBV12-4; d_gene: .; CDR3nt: TGTGCCAGCAGTCCCAATGACAGGAACACTGAAGCTTTCTTT; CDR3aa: CASSPNDRNTEAFF
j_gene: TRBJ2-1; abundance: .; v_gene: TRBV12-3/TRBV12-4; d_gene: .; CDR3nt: TGTGCCAATTTTAACAATGAGCAGTTCTTC; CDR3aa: CANFNNEQFF